This T cell receptor beta chain was captured in a study of T-cell reconstitution after alpha-beta-depleted transplantation in children (TCRdb year 2016). With respect to the entire study: Using TCR repertoire profiling, the study followed T-cell immune reconstitution in a quantitative way in children after TCRalphabeta/CD19-depleted allogeneic hematopoietic cell transplantation.

Library creation used PCR. Sequencer: Illumina HiSeq 2500. TCR library preparation used molecular barcoding, with unique molecular identifiers applied to normalize quantification of the TCRbeta repertoire. The public reads were run again by TCRdb, first through fastp at Q25 and then through MiXCR, and only productive beta chains were kept. All rows with the same CDR3 protein become a single entry with the most common DNA and genes. The sample table shows around 800,000 distinct CDR3 sequences, and roughly 15% are seen once. In total, the top ten clones hold about 4.6% of the sample. The treatment or condition label corresponds to: allogeneic hematopoietic cell transplantation with graft depleted of TCRalphabeta T cells and CD19 B cells. The children who served as transplant recipients had been given grafts of TCRalphabeta/CD19-depleted allogeneic hematopoietic cells. With regard to this clonotype: What antigen it recognizes has not been identified. No per-base quality is available; no much larger clone lies one base away.

Overall study results and their limits: Over the following months the frequencies of hyperexpanded clones went down, and after one year T-cell counts and TCRbeta diversity were mostly credited to newly produced T cells. The high TCRbeta diversity at day 60 in some patients was ascribed to recipient T cells and intrathymic progenitors that had survived conditioning. Apparently early alphabetaT-cell count recovery about two months after transplant reportedly relied on only several hundred rapidly expanded clones derived from non-depleted graft cells.

CDR1 SGHDT and CDR2 YYEEEE were looked up in the germline V gene. From the cysteine up to the phenylalanine, the CDR3 has a length of 14 residues. Only the CDR3 DNA stays, 42 bases, in frame from base 1. The V end loses 2 bases and the J end loses 4 bases, and a stretch of 12 bases separates them. The sample in question was PBMCs, mostly from graft donor cells, obtained 360 days after TCRalphabeta/CD19-depleted stem cell transplant. The clonotype was recovered from a male patient younger than 18 who had a stem cell transplant for acute lymphoblastic leukemia, so the T cells may come from the graft donor. The chain uses TRBV5-6 and TRBJ1-2; a tentative D call is TRBD1 (5 bases match). The DNA reads TGTGCCAGCAGCTTATCAGGGCTGTCCTATGGCTACACCTTC. Translated, it reads CASSLSGLSYGYTF. The variable domain in full, with residues beyond the CDR3 obtained from the reference TRBV5-6 and TRBJ1-2 genes, is DAGVTQSPTHLIKTRGQQVTLRCSPKSGHDTVSWYQQALGQGPQFIFQYYEEEERQRGNFPDRFSGHQFPNYSSELNVNALLLGDSALYLCASSLSGLSYGYTFGSGTRLTVV.